This T cell receptor (beta chain) was recovered during a study of a mutant IDH1 vaccine in newly diagnosed glioma. Whole-study context: Treated patients, around 60% male and 37.5% female, averaged 40.4 years of age. Pretreatment consisted of radiotherapy, temozolomide, or both, with most receiving both. Week 47 marked visit V13, whereas week 35 marked visit V12. Broader study findings: It seemed that pseudoprogression was not linked to changes in the top peripheral T cell clonotypes.

As to time point: week 35, safety follow-up. Each dose delivered 300 ug of mutant IDH1 20-mer peptide subcutaneously with imiquimod. Germline CDR1 and CDR2: SGHNT and YYREEE (reference sequence). This CDR3 has 14 residues. V lost 0 bases to trimming and J lost 7 bases, with 13 bases between them. On this clone itself: Its target is not known.

Profiled with immunoSEQ multiplex PCR; TCRdb holds only in-frame clones, not every one. The table shows 35,000 to 50,000 clones, with approximately 92% occurring only once. This clonotype was sampled from a man aged 50-59 years with glioma. The J gene is TRBJ1-2, the V gene TRBV5-4, with a weak D call TRBD1 (6 bases). This sample comprised PBMCs, obtained from a glioma patient whose treatment included an IDH1 peptide vaccine. CDR3 amino acids: CASSLAQGTVGYTF. In nucleotides, the CDR3 is TGTGCCAGCAGCTTGGCCCAGGGGACGGTTGGCTACACCTTC.